Listed here is a single TCR beta chain. No antigen is known for it. The data originate from a study of T cell responses to AZD1222 COVID-19 vaccine. Study-level points and caveats: Across spike, vaccine-associated CD4 TCRs were found, dominant at 160-218 and 743-854. The study sampled repertoires only after the peak T cell response. Donors skewed white British and female; clonal diversity was possibly underestimated.

Here immunoSEQ multiplex PCR was the method, and the copy in TCRdb shows in-frame clones only, minus some. There are approximately 110,000 clones in the sample; around nine tenths occur only once, and roughly 1.3% lies in the top ten. This TCR was sampled from an adult in good health. Sample: peripheral blood, taken on day 0 of AZD1222 vaccination.

CDR3 bases: TGTGCCAGCAGCTTAGGCGACTATGGCTACACCTTC. Its translation: CASSLGDYGYTF. The V gene is TRBV7-9, the J gene TRBJ1-2; no reliable D call. From germline, CDR1 is SEHNR and CDR2 FQNEAQ (reference sequence). The CDR3 has 12 amino acids. V dropped 1 base and J dropped 3 bases, with 3 bases sitting between them.